The 30 T cell receptor beta chains below all came from one sample that was sequenced in a study of cytomegalovirus exposure and HLA in healthy donors (TCRdb year 2017). Receptor libraries were prepared by the immunoSEQ multiplex PCR assay. For the multiplex PCR, a mixture combining 60 forward primers for TCR Vbeta segments and 13 reverse primers for TCR Jbeta segments was used. The table was pulled from immuneACCESS by TCRdb, which kept in-frame rearrangements only. Such tables lose some clones; where checked, under half of the loss comes from unresolved V genes, and the rest has no known cause. Present in this sample are 250,000 to 350,000 clones, approximately 90% of which were seen just once. Less than 4.5% of the sample is held by the ten biggest clonotypes. Sequencing input: PBMCs. The receptors were sampled from a man aged 40-55 years in good health and CMV-seropositive.

The chain links TRBV19 to TRBJ2-3, with TRBD2 matching over 7 bases. The CDR3 length is 16 residues. Germline trimming cut 0 bases from V and 3 bases from J; bases unmatched to any gene: 6. Germline V gene sequence: CDR1 LNHDA, CDR2 SQIVND (reference sequence). The CDR3: CASSIDEGGSTDTQYF. DNA for the CDR3: TGTGCCAGTAGTATAGATGAGGGAGGGTCGACAGATACGCAGTATTTT.

The genes are TRBV7-3 and TRBJ2-1, with unresolved D. This CDR3 has 15 amino acids. Trimming removed 1 base from V and 0 bases from J, with 7 bases in between. Germline lookup yields CDR1 SGHTA and CDR2 FQGTGA. DNA for the CDR3: TGTGCCAGCAGCTTAAGTCTGAGCTCCTACAATGAGCAGTTCTTC. As protein: CASSLSLSSYNEQFF.

This chain uses TRBV7-8 with TRBJ2-7; TRBD1 agrees at 7 bases. Trimming at V came to 8 bases and at J to 4 bases, leaving 11 bases not matched to a gene. Germline V CDR1 and CDR2: SGHVS, FQNEAQ. The CDR3 is made up of 14 amino acids. For the CDR3, the DNA is TGTGCCAGCGGGGACAGCCCCGCACCTTACGAGCAGTACTTC. As protein: CASGDSPAPYEQYF.

On this clone: The sample contains more than one DNA sequence encoding this CDR3. This chain connects TRBV5-1 to TRBJ1-5, with 11 bases identical to TRBD1. The J segment lost 5 bases and the V segment lost 4 bases, leaving 2 bases of the junction unmatched. This CDR3 comprises 14 residues. The germline gives CDR1 SGHRS, CDR2 YFSETQ. In DNA, the CDR3 is TGCGCCAGCAGCCCGGGACAGGGGGATCAGCCCCAGCATTTT. It translates to CASSPGQGDQPQHF.

V usage is TRBV28 and J usage is TRBJ1-5; 9 positions match TRBD1. Germline CDR1 reads MDHEN; CDR2 reads SYDVKM. V trimming: 5 bases; J trimming: 1 base; junction bases outside the gene matches: 3. The CDR3 has 15 amino acids. CDR3 nucleotides: TGTGCCAGCAGTGCCGGGACAGGGAGCAATCAGCCCCAGCATTTT. Translated: CASSAGTGSNQPQHF.

This clone appeared a single time. The CDR3 spells CASSSLAGATYEQYF. CDR3 sequence (DNA): TGCGCCAGCAGCTCGCTAGCGGGAGCTACCTACGAGCAGTACTTC. The V gene is TRBV5-1, the J gene TRBJ2-7; 10 nucleotides align to TRBD2. J was trimmed by 2 bases and V by 3 bases; bases with no gene match: 5. Germline V gene lookup returns CDR1 SGHRS and CDR2 YFSETQ. This CDR3 contains 15 residues.

The V call is TRBV6-5, the J call TRBJ2-5, with D maybe TRBD1 (6 bases). V lost 2 bases to trimming and J lost 4 bases, with 14 bases between them. The CDR3 loop spans 15 amino acids. Germline CDR1 reads MNHEY; CDR2 reads SVGAGI. The CDR3 here is CASSYNRVRGETQYF. CDR3 in DNA: TGTGCCAGCAGTTACAACAGGGTGAGGGGAGAGACCCAGTACTTC.

This chain uses TRBV10-3 with TRBJ2-1; weak D call: TRBD1 (6 bases). The germline V gene encodes CDR1 ENHRY and CDR2 SYGVKD. The CDR3 consists of 16 residues. V lost 6 bases and J lost 1, with 16 bases in between. This CDR3 is CAISVPGQASYNEQFF. CDR3 bases: TGTGCCATCAGCGTACCGGGACAAGCTTCCTACAATGAGCAGTTCTTC.

This clone was counted once. CDR3 protein: CASSPHETSGNHEQYF. The CDR3 DNA sequence: TGTGCCAGCAGCCCCCACGAGACTAGCGGGAACCACGAGCAGTACTTC. V usage is TRBV11-3 and J usage is TRBJ2-7, with TRBD2 matching over 11 bases. In germline, CDR1 is SGHNT, CDR2 YENEEA. This CDR3 has 16 residues. Unmatched junction bases numbered 11, after V lost 5 bases and J lost 5 bases.

This rearrangement joins TRBV2 to TRBJ2-2; 8 bases map to TRBD1. From germline, CDR1 is SNHLY and CDR2 FYNNEI. The CDR3 length is 15 residues. Trimming removed 7 bases from V and 5 bases from J; junction bases left unmatched: 9. Written as DNA, the CDR3 is TGTGCCAGCAAAATCCTCGGACAGGGAACCGGGGAGCTGTTTTTT. The encoded protein is CASKILGQGTGELFF.

V gene TRBV11-2 combines with J gene TRBJ1-1, with 10 positions matching TRBD1. This CDR3 is built from 16 residues. Germline V gene data show CDR1 as SGHAT and CDR2 as FQNNGV. V lost 1 base to trimming and J lost 2 bases; unmatched junction nucleotides: 4. The CDR3 is CASSLVGDRGNTEAFF. CDR3 DNA sequence: TGTGCCAGCAGCTTAGTAGGGGACAGGGGTAACACTGAAGCTTTCTTT.

This chain connects TRBV7-9 to TRBJ2-2; TRBD2 is a possible D gene (6 bases). The CDR3 consists of 16 residues. Germline V gene sequence: CDR1 SEHNR, CDR2 FQNEAQ (reference sequence). The V end lost 1 base, the J end lost 3 bases, and 12 bases lay between the germline ends. CDR3 DNA: TGTGCCAGCAGCTTAGGACGGGAGATGGACACCGGGGAGCTGTTTTTT. This translates into CASSLGREMDTGELFF.

In this sample, this clone turned up once. V gene TRBV2 combines with J gene TRBJ1-5; 7 bases align to TRBD1. The CDR3 extends over 15 amino acids. Germline V gene lookup returns CDR1 SNHLY and CDR2 FYNNEI. V lost 3 bases to trimming and J lost 0 bases; unmatched junction nucleotides: 2. The CDR3 loop reads CASSDQGGSNQPQHF. The CDR3 DNA is TGTGCCAGCAGTGATCAGGGGGGTAGCAATCAGCCCCAGCATTTT.

The gene calls are TRBV7-6 and TRBJ1-5, with TRBD1 identical over 9 bases. CDR3 length: 16 residues. Germline V lookup: CDR1 SGHVS, CDR2 FNYEAQ. The junction had 10 bases not matched to a gene; V was cut back by 0 bases and J by 10 bases. CDR3 protein: CASSLAGGQGSGPQHF. In DNA form, the CDR3 reads TGTGCCAGCAGCTTAGCCGGGGGACAGGGATCGGGCCCCCAGCATTTT. Full variable domain (rest looked up from reference TRBV7-6 and TRBJ1-5): GAGVSQSPRYKVTKRGQDVALRCDPISGHVSLYWYRQALGQGPEFLTYFNYEAQQDKSGLPNDRFSAERPEGSISTLTIQRTEQRDSAMYRCASSLAGGQGSGPQHFGDGTRLSIL.

This sequence joins TRBV4-2 and TRBJ1-3; D gene ambiguous. Trimming left V 1 base short and J 2 bases short, with 6 bases between. The CDR3 runs 14 residues. From germline, CDR1 is LGHNA and CDR2 YNFKEQ. The CDR3 DNA reads as TGTGCCAGCAGCCAAGCCGGGACTGGAAACACCATATATTTT. This encodes CASSQAGTGNTIYF.

The chain couples TRBV7-2 to TRBJ2-2; D might be TRBD1 (5 bases). Trimming took off 1 base at V and 3 bases at J, with 9 bases between the two ends. CDR3 length: 15 amino acids. Germline V CDR1 and CDR2: SGHTA, FQGNSA. Here the CDR3 DNA reads TGTGCCAGCAGCTTAGATCCAGGGTACACCGGGGAGCTGTTTTTT. Translating gives CASSLDPGYTGELFF.

Points on this clone: Different DNA sequences within this sample yield the same CDR3. This sequence joins TRBV7-9 and TRBJ2-1, with D possibly TRBD1 on 5 matching bases. CDR1 is SEHNR, CDR2 FQNEAQ, per germline (reference sequence). Trimming shortened V by 1 base and J by 0 bases, and 16 bases separated the two germline ends. The CDR3 length is 18 residues. The CDR3 protein is CASSLEGQGVSSYNEQFF. In DNA, the CDR3 is TGTGCCAGCAGCTTAGAAGGGCAGGGCGTGAGCTCCTACAATGAGCAGTTCTTC. The complete variable domain, with remaining parts taken from reference TRBV7-9 and TRBJ2-1, reads DTGVSQNPRHKITKRGQNVTFRCDPISEHNRLYWYRQTLGQGPEFLTYFQNEAQLEKSRLLSDRFSAERPKGSFSTLEIQRTEQGDSAMYLCASSLEGQGVSSYNEQFFGPGTRLTVL.

The V and J genes are TRBV28 and TRBJ2-5; TRBD1 agrees at 9 bases. In germline, CDR1 is MDHEN, CDR2 SYDVKM. Trimming took 2 bases from V and 5 from J; bases not matched to a gene: 12. This CDR3 has 17 amino acids. The CDR3 region has the DNA TGTGCCAGCAGTTTACTCGGGGAGACAGGGGGGTCTGAGACCCAGTACTTC. Encoded protein: CASSLLGETGGSETQYF.

The J gene is TRBJ1-2, the V gene TRBV5-1, with 8 bases fitting TRBD1. This CDR3 has 14 amino acids. CDR1 is SGHRS and CDR2 is YFSETQ in the germline V gene. J lost 3 bases, V lost 1 base, and 2 bases had no gene match. In DNA, the CDR3 is TGCGCCAGCAGCTTGTCGGGACAGGACTATGGCTACACCTTC. Amino acid sequence: CASSLSGQDYGYTF.

This chain uses TRBV10-2 with TRBJ1-1, with 8 bases lining up with TRBD1. V lost 5 bases to trimming and J lost 2 bases; unmatched junction nucleotides: 10. The germline CDR1 and CDR2 sequences are WSHSY and SAAADI. CDR3 length: 16 residues. CDR3 DNA sequence: TGCGCCAGCAGTCAACGGACAGGGAAGATAAACACTGAAGCTTTCTTT. Amino acids: CASSQRTGKINTEAFF.

This chain links TRBV28 with TRBJ1-5, with D perhaps matching TRBD1 (6 bases). Trimming removed 2 bases from V and 0 bases from J, with 14 bases in between. This CDR3 contains 17 residues. The germline V gene has CDR1 MDHEN and CDR2 SYDVKM. The CDR3 coding sequence is TGTGCCAGCAGTTTACACAGCGGACAGTCTAGCAATCAGCCCCAGCATTTT. Amino acid sequence: CASSLHSGQSSNQPQHF.

This chain links TRBV7-2 with TRBJ2-3; tentative D call: TRBD2 (5 bases). V lost 1 base and J lost 6, with 14 bases in between. Per germline, CDR1 SGHTA and CDR2 FQGNSA. The CDR3 runs to 15 residues. This CDR3 is CASSLGDTRVDTQYF. The CDR3 bases are TGTGCCAGCAGCTTAGGGGATACTAGGGTCGATACGCAGTATTTT.

The gene calls are TRBV28 and TRBJ1-4; D gene unclear. Trimming stripped 6 bases from V and 7 bases from J, with 9 bases between. Germline lookup yields CDR1 MDHEN and CDR2 SYDVKM. This CDR3 is 12 amino acids long. The CDR3 here is CASSLLREKLFF. CDR3 DNA sequence: TGTGCCAGCAGCCTACTTCGTGAAAAACTGTTTTTT.

The J gene is TRBJ2-7, the V gene TRBV5-6; D unresolved. CDR1 is SGHDT, CDR2 YYEEEE, per germline. The CDR3 loop spans 14 amino acids. The germline V and J ends were trimmed by 2 bases and 2 bases, with 11 bases remaining between them. The CDR3 DNA sequence: TGTGCCAGCAGCTTCCCGAACGGAGCCTACGAGCAGTACTTC. Amino acid sequence: CASSFPNGAYEQYF.

This clone showed up just a few times. The V call is TRBV11-2, the J call TRBJ1-5, with 7 bases lining up with TRBD1. The germline V gene has CDR1 SGHAT and CDR2 FQNNGV. CDR3 length: 16 residues. V shed 5 bases and J 3 bases; nucleotides not matched to a gene: 10. CDR3 residues: CASSPGTASLNQPQHF. The CDR3 DNA reads as TGTGCCAGCAGCCCAGGGACAGCTAGTCTCAATCAGCCCCAGCATTTT. The full variable domain, in which reference TRBV11-2 and TRBJ1-5 provide the parts outside the CDR3, is EAGVAQSPRYKIIEKRQSVAFWCNPISGHATLYWYQQILGQGPKLLIQFQNNGVVDDSQLPKDRFSAERLKGVDSTLKIQPAKLEDSAVYLCASSPGTASLNQPQHFGDGTRLSIL.

The gene calls are TRBV10-1 and TRBJ2-3; no definite D call. V lost 3 bases and J lost 5, with 21 bases in between. CDR3 length: 17 residues. CDR1 and CDR2 from the germline V gene are WNHNN and SYGVQD (reference sequence). The CDR3 loop is CASSDLSSPARGDTQYF. In DNA form, the CDR3 reads TGCGCCAGCAGTGACCTTTCCTCACCGGCCCGAGGAGATACGCAGTATTTT.

This sequence joins TRBV27 and TRBJ2-7; weak D call: TRBD2 (6 bases). CDR1 and CDR2 from the germline V gene are MNHEY and SMNVEV (reference sequence). CDR3 size: 16 residues. Trimming took off 0 bases at V and 3 bases at J, with 15 bases between the two ends. CDR3 sequence reads: CASSLSLLLAGYEQYF. As DNA, the CDR3 is TGTGCCAGCAGTTTATCATTGTTACTAGCCGGCTACGAGCAGTACTTC.

The chain couples TRBV21-1 to TRBJ2-2; the D call TRBD2 from the table was never checked on the DNA. TRBV21-1 is shown as a pseudogene. CDR3 length equals 18 residues. The CDR3 protein is CASSKAHPGGTNTGELFF. The DNA for the CDR3 is TGTGCCAGCAGCAAAGCCCACCCTGGCGGGACGAACACCGGGGAGCTGTTTTTT.

CDR3 residues: CASSLLGRGDGYTF. CDR3 coding DNA: TGTGCCAGCAGTTTACTCGGGAGGGGGGATGGCTACACCTTC. V is TRBV28 and J is TRBJ1-2, with D maybe TRBD1 (6 bases). Germline loops: CDR1 MDHEN, CDR2 SYDVKM. CDR3 length: 14 residues. V lost 2 bases to trimming and J lost 6 bases, with 13 bases between them.

The chain is built from TRBV29-1 and TRBJ1-2; D gene ambiguous. V lost 4 bases, J lost 6 bases, and 15 bases lay in between. From germline, CDR1 is SQVTM and CDR2 ANQGSEA. The CDR3 extends over 13 amino acids. The CDR3 coding sequence is TGCAGCGTTGTTAGTGGGCAGGATAATGGCTACACCTTC. Translation: CSVVSGQDNGYTF.